This T cell receptor (beta chain) was sequenced in a study of shared clonotypes between healthy human individuals. Study information: Researchers assigned three CD4 naive, three CD4 memory, two CD8 naive and one CD8 memory plate to each donor.

The authors divided CD4+ cells into CD45RA+ naive and CD45RA-negative memory subsets. This was a deep-level run. Profiling relied on immunoSEQ multiplex PCR, and the TCRdb table lists in-frame clones only, not all of them. Among about 1.1 million clones listed, roughly 74% were seen once. The CDR3 totals 14 residues. Per the germline V gene, CDR1 is MNHEY and CDR2 is SMNVEV (reference sequence). Trimming removed 0 bases from V and 3 bases from J, with 9 bases in between. The chain carries TRBV27 and TRBJ2-7, with D possibly being TRBD1 (6 bases). This sequence was found in a man aged 18 to 30 in good health. Some clones in this sample may be carry-over from other donors' samples. Sequencing was done on a sample of memory CD4+ T cells from PBMCs. The subset denotes: CD45RA-negative fraction. In DNA, the CDR3 is TGTGCCAGCAGTTTATCAGGGACAAACTACGAGCAGTACTTC. Translation: CASSLSGTNYEQYF.